This entry lists 26 T cell receptor delta chains sequenced from one sample in a study of gamma-delta chains in newborns, infants, children. TCRdb redid the clone calls on the reads with CATT. The sample comprises roughly 3,500 delta-chain clones, 1.5% to 2% of which are singletons, and roughly 10% rests with the top ten. What was sequenced was blood. The receptors shown here come from a child who was a newborn, infant or young child, either healthy, febrile or measles-vaccinated (not recorded which).

As regards this clone: This specimen includes other DNA sequences encoding the same CDR3. V gene TRDV2 combines with J gene TRDJ3; maybe TRDD3 (5 bases). The ends were cut back, 0 bases at V and 0 bases at J, with 14 bases in the middle. This CDR3 region has 19 residues. CDR1 is GEAIGNYY, CDR2 EKD, per germline. The CDR3 region has the DNA TGTGCCTGTGACACCGTTAGGGGGCCGAGCTCCTGGGACACCCGACAGATGTTTTTC. Translating it yields CACDTVRGPSSWDTRQMFF.

A few counts support this clone. This could be a read error, since a much larger clone is one nucleotide away. This chain links TRDV3 with TRDJ1, with a weak D call TRDD3 (5 bases). Germline CDR1 reads TVYSNPD; CDR2 reads GDNSRS (reference sequence). Trimming shortened V by 3 bases and J by 3 bases, and 17 bases separated the two germline ends. This CDR3 contains 14 residues. The CDR3 region is CAFPSGESADKLIF. CDR3 sequence (DNA): TGTGCCTTCCCCTCCGGGGAAAGCGCCGATAAACTCATCTTT.

J is TRDJ3 and V is TRDV2, with D possibly matching TRDD3 (6 bases). The CDR3 sequence is 18 residues long. V was pared by 0 bases and J by 0 bases, with 11 bases between. Per the germline V gene, CDR1 is GEAIGNYY and CDR2 is EKD. The CDR3 nucleotides are TGTGCCTGTGACACCGTGGGGGTTAGCTCCTGGGACACCCGACAGATGTTTTTC. Amino acid sequence: CACDTVGVSSWDTRQMFF.

This clone has a handful of counts. The V and J genes are TRDV2 and TRDJ3; TRDD3 matches at 13 bases. Unmatched junction bases numbered 4, after V lost 3 bases and J lost 0 bases. This CDR3 has 19 residues. Germline V CDR1 and CDR2: GEAIGNYY, EKD. CDR3 in DNA: TGTGCCTGTGACGTACTGGGGGATACGCGCTCCTGGGACACCCGACAGATGTTTTTC. Encoded protein: CACDVLGDTRSWDTRQMFF.

A note on this clone: A far larger clone is a single base away, which makes a read error likely. The sample carries other DNA sequences with the same CDR3. The CDR3 sequence: CACDVLGDTTTDKLIF. CDR3 nucleotide sequence: TGTGCCTGTGACGTACTGGGGGATACGACTACCGATAAACTCATCTTT. The chain is built from TRDV2 and TRDJ1; 13 bases are shared with TRDD3. The junction had 5 bases not matched to a gene; V was cut back by 3 bases and J by 2 bases. There are 16 residues in the CDR3. Germline CDR1 is GEAIGNYY and CDR2 is EKD.

V usage is TRAV29/DV5 and J usage is TRDJ3; 10 bases are a match to TRDD3. V dropped 3 bases and J dropped 3; count of bases not matched to a gene: 0. The CDR3 has 15 amino acids. Germline V gene data show CDR1 as NSMFDY and CDR2 as ISSIKDK. CDR3 coding DNA: TGTGCAGCAACTGGGGGATACTGGGACACCCGACAGATGTTTTTC. Protein sequence: CAATGGYWDTRQMFF. The full variable domain, in which reference TRAV29/DV5 and TRDJ3 provide the parts outside the CDR3, is DQQVKQNSPSLSVQEGRISILNCDYTNSMFDYFLWYKKYPAEGPTFLISISSIKDKNEDGRFTVFLNKSAKHLSLHIVPSQPGDSAVYFCAATGGYWDTRQMFFGTGIKLFVEP.

The sample holds a few counts of this clone. This likely reflects a read error, since a far larger clone is one base away. The rearrangement uses TRDV1 and TRDJ4; 8 nucleotides agree with TRDD3. Germline V gives CDR1 TSWWSYY, CDR2 QGS. V was pared by 9 bases and J by 3 bases, with 9 bases of the junction left unmatched. The CDR3 covers 13 residues. CDR3 region: CALAWGYPGPLIF. CDR3 coding DNA: TGTGCTCTGGCGTGGGGATACCCGGGACCCCTGATCTTT.

This chain connects TRDV2 to TRDJ1; the match to TRDD3 covers 11 bases. TCRdb gives no J gene; it was assigned here by matching the DNA to germline. V gave up 0 bases and J gave up 1 base; unmatched junction bases: 9. This CDR3 has 18 residues. CDR1 and CDR2 from the germline V gene are GEAIGNYY and EKD. The CDR3 DNA reads as TGTGCCTGTGACACCGTACTGGGGGATAGGAGACGCACCGATAAACTCATCTTT. This encodes CACDTVLGDRRRTDKLIF.

The chain links TRDV2 to TRDJ3, with TRDD3 matching over 13 bases. CDR3 size: 21 residues. Germline V gene data show CDR1 as GEAIGNYY and CDR2 as EKD. V shed 0 bases, J shed 0 bases, and the junction held 7 bases outside the gene matches. The CDR3 is CACDTVLGDTRGSWDTRQMFF. In DNA, the CDR3 is TGTGCCTGTGACACCGTACTGGGGGATACGCGGGGCTCCTGGGACACCCGACAGATGTTTTTC.

About this clone: Other DNA sequences in this sample translate to the same CDR3. DNA of the CDR3: TGTGCCTGTGACACTACTGGGAGCTCCTGGGACACCCGACAGATGTTTTTC. Protein product: CACDTTGSSWDTRQMFF. V usage is TRDV2 and J usage is TRDJ3; a weak D match, TRDD3 (6 bases). CDR1 is GEAIGNYY and CDR2 is EKD in the germline V gene. The germline V and J ends were trimmed by 1 base and 0 bases, with 9 bases remaining between them. The CDR3 is 17 amino acids.

The chain combines TRDV2 with TRDJ2; D may be TRDD3 (5 bases). Trimming left V 1 base short and J 3 bases short, with 5 bases between. From germline, CDR1 is GEAIGNYY and CDR2 EKD. The CDR3 runs 13 residues. DNA of the CDR3: TGTGCCTGTGACACGGGGATGACAGCACAACTCTTCTTT. Protein: CACDTGMTAQLFF.

This clone has more than one count but fewer than ten. This chain links TRDV2 with TRDJ3, with D perhaps TRDD3 (6 bases). The CDR3 has 17 residues. CDR1 is GEAIGNYY and CDR2 is EKD in the germline V gene. V dropped 2 bases and J dropped 3 bases, with 13 bases sitting between them. The CDR3 bases are TGTGCCTGTGACATACTGGGAGATCACTGGGACACCCGACAGATGTTTTTC. Protein: CACDILGDHWDTRQMFF.

This clone was seen more than once but under ten times. The J gene was recorded as TRDJ3; no V gene was called; the table's D call, TRDD3, was not checked against the DNA. This CDR3 is 20 amino acids long. Written as DNA, the CDR3 is TGTGCCTGTGACACCGCGGGTACTGGGGGATACTCCTGGGACACCCGACAGATGTTTTTC. Its protein is CACDTAGTGGYSWDTRQMFF.

This clone turned up a few times. This sequence may be a read error, since a much larger clone differs from it by one base. Other DNA sequences in the sample encode the same CDR3. The CDR3, as DNA: TGTGCCTGTGACGTACTGGGGGATACAGCACAGCTCTTCTTT. It codes for CACDVLGDTAQLFF. The V gene is TRDV2, the J gene TRDJ2, with 12 bases matching TRDD3. Germline V gene data show CDR1 as GEAIGNYY and CDR2 as EKD. The CDR3 is 14 amino acids.

The table lists this clone with a few counts. The chain has TRDV2 and TRDJ2, with TRDD3 identical over 11 bases. From germline, CDR1 is GEAIGNYY and CDR2 EKD. The CDR3 length is 17 residues. J lost 0 bases, V lost 3 bases, and 5 bases had no gene match. CDR3 in amino acids: CACDVLGDNALTAQLFF. CDR3 sequence (DNA): TGTGCCTGTGACGTACTGGGGGATAACGCTTTGACAGCACAACTCTTCTTT.

This chain uses TRDV2 with TRDJ3; TRDD3 matches at 12 bases. The CDR3 loop spans 19 amino acids. From germline, CDR1 is GEAIGNYY and CDR2 EKD. V lost 3 bases to trimming and J lost 4 bases; unmatched junction nucleotides: 9. This chain's CDR3 is CACDPLLGDTSWDTRQMFF. In nucleotides, the CDR3 is TGTGCCTGTGACCCGTTACTGGGGGATACTTCGTGGGACACCCGACAGATGTTTTTC.

This clone was counted only a few times. J is TRDJ1 and V is TRAV29/DV5; 13 bases map to TRDD3. This CDR3 region has 21 residues. V was pared by 3 bases and J by 0 bases, with 20 bases of the junction left unmatched. CDR1 is NSMFDY, CDR2 ISSIKDK, per germline. CDR3 DNA: TGTGCAGCAACCCACTCCTTACTGGGGGATACGGGGGGCCCGTACACCGATAAACTCATCTTT. This sequence encodes CAATHSLLGDTGGPYTDKLIF.

This clone was observed a few times. The chain uses TRDV1 and TRDJ2; 8 bases are a match to TRDD3. Looked up from germline, CDR1 is TSWWSYY and CDR2 is QGS. CDR3 size: 22 residues. V lost 0 bases to trimming and J lost 0 bases; unmatched junction nucleotides: 18. Here the CDR3 DNA reads TGTGCTCTTGGGGAACTAGGGACGTCGGTGGGGGATCCTCAAGCTTTGACAGCACAACTCTTCTTT. It codes for CALGELGTSVGDPQALTAQLFF.

Only a few counts were recorded for this clone. Since a far larger clone is one base different, this is likely a read error. The chain is built from TRDV2 and TRDJ3, with TRDD3 matching over 12 bases. J gave up 0 bases and V 4 bases, and 9 bases lay outside the gene matches. CDR3 length equals 20 residues. Germline loops: CDR1 GEAIGNYY, CDR2 EKD. CDR3 bases: TGTGCCTGTGATGCTGGGGGATACGCCGAGGGCTCCTGGGACACCCGACAGATGTTTTTC. This codes for CACDAGGYAEGSWDTRQMFF.

This clone came up a few times. This may be a read error, as it is one base from a much larger clone. The gene calls are TRDV2 and TRDJ1; 10 bases are a match to TRDD3. In germline, CDR1 is GEAIGNYY, CDR2 EKD. V trimming: 3 bases; J trimming: 5 bases; junction bases outside the gene matches: 8. The CDR3 contains 15 residues. The CDR3 DNA sequence: TGTGCCTGTGACCGACTGGGGGATGAACGGGATAAACTCATCTTT. This translates into CACDRLGDERDKLIF.

This clone is judged medium-sized. Distinct nucleotide sequences in the sample also encode this CDR3. The chain carries TRDV1 and TRDJ2; TRDD2 is a possible D gene (6 bases). V gave up 3 bases and J gave up 5 bases, with 34 bases separating them. This CDR3 is built from 22 residues. Germline values: CDR1 TSWWSYY, CDR2 QGS. For the CDR3, the DNA is TGTGCTCTTGGGGAGCCCAACTTCCTTCGACCGCTGCCGCACCATCTTACAGCACAACTCTTCTTT. Protein: CALGEPNFLRPLPHHLTAQLFF.

As to this clone: One junction end does not reproduce the germline sequence, and a read error may be involved. This specimen includes other DNA sequences encoding the same CDR3. The CDR3 is CACDTILGDLSWDTRQMFF. The CDR3 region has the DNA TGTGCCTGTGACACGATACTGGGGGACCTCTCCTGGGACACTCGACAGATGTTCTTC. The J gene is TRDJ3, the V gene TRDV2, with 9 bases that match TRDD3. From germline, CDR1 is GEAIGNYY and CDR2 EKD. This CDR3 is 19 amino acids long.

This clone was picked up a small number of times. This sequence may be a read error, since a much larger clone differs from it by one base. The same CDR3 arises from other DNA sequences in this sample as well. The V gene is TRDV2, the J gene TRDJ2, with 7 positions matching TRDD3. The CDR3 covers 17 residues. Germline CDR1 is GEAIGNYY and CDR2 is EKD. DNA of the CDR3: TGTGCCTGTGACCCTGTACTGGGGCCTACTTTGACAGCGCAACTCTTCTTT. Translating gives CACDPVLGPTLTAQLFF.

This clone was observed a handful of times. Since a far larger clone is one base different, this is likely a read error. The chain uses TRDV2 and TRDJ2; maybe TRDD3 (6 bases). Per the germline V gene, CDR1 is GEAIGNYY and CDR2 is EKD. The CDR3 is 15 amino acids. V lost 0 bases and J lost 10, with 17 bases in between. The CDR3 region is CACDTVGAPGEQLFF. The CDR3 DNA is TGTGCCTGTGACACCGTGGGGGCCCCGGGAGAACAACTCTTCTTT.

A few counts support this clone. The chain combines TRDV2 with TRDJ3; 8 nucleotides match TRDD3. The length of the CDR3 is 20 residues. Trimming removed 0 bases from V and 0 bases from J; junction bases left unmatched: 9. Germline CDR1 reads GEAIGNYY; CDR2 reads EKD. CDR3 in DNA: TGTGCCTGTGACACCGGGTGGGGGATGCAAAGCTCCTGGGACACCCGACAGATGTTTTTC. It yields the protein CACDTGWGMQSSWDTRQMFF.

The rearrangement joins TRDV2 to TRDJ3, with TRDD3 matching 7 bases. V lost 0 bases to trimming and J lost 0 bases; unmatched junction nucleotides: 4. The CDR3 extends over 18 amino acids. Germline CDR1 and CDR2: GEAIGNYY and EKD. CDR3: CACDTGGFLSWDTRQMFF. The CDR3 DNA follows: TGTGCCTGTGACACCGGGGGATTCCTCTCCTGGGACACCCGACAGATGTTTTTC.